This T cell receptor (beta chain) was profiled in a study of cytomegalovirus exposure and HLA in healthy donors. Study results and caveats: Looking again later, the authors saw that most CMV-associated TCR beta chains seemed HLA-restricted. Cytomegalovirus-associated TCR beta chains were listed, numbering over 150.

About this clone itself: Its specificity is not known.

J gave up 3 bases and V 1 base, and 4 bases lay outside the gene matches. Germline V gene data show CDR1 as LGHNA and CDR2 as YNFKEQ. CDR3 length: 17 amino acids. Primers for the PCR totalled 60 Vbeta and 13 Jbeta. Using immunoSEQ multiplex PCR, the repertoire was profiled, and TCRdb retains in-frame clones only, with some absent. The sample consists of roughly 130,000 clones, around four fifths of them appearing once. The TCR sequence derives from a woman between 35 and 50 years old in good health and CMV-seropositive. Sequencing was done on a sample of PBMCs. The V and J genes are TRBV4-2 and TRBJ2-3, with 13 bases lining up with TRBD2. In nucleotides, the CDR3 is TGTGCCAGCAGCCAAGCCGGACTAGCGGGAGAGACAGATACGCAGTATTTT. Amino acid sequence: CASSQAGLAGETDTQYF.